This T cell receptor beta chain came from a study of T cell responses to AZD1222 COVID-19 vaccine. Study observations and caveats: Targets within unmutated variant regions were reportedly found for nearly half of spike-specific TCRs.

Sequenced by immunoSEQ multiplex PCR; TCRdb stores in-frame clones only, minus some. The data show about 150,000 clones, with 85% to 90% seen just once and about 5.1% held by the top ten. V was trimmed by 5 bases and J by 7 bases, leaving 16 bases between them. The CDR3 is 15 amino acids. Germline assignment: CDR1 SGHDT and CDR2 YYEEEE. In regard to this clone: Its target is not known.

The rearrangement uses TRBV5-6 and TRBJ1-6, with TRBD1 as a possible D gene (5 bases). This sample comprised peripheral blood, obtained on day 0 of MenACWY control vaccination. This TCR was recovered from an adult in good health. CDR3 protein: CASRSGTSWNSPLHF. The CDR3 region has the DNA TGTGCCAGCAGATCAGGGACTTCGTGGAATTCACCCCTCCACTTT.